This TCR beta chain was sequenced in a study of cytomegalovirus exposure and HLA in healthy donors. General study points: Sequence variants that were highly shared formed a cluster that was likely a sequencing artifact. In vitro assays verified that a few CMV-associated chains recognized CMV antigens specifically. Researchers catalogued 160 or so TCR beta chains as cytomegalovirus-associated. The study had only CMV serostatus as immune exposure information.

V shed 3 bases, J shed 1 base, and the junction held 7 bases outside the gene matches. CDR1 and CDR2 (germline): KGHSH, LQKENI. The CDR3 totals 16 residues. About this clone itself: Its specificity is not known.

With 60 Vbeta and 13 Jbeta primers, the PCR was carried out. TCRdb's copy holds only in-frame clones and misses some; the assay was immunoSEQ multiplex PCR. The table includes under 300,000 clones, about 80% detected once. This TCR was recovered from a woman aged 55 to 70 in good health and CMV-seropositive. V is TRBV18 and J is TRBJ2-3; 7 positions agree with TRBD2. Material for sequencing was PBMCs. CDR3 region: CASSPPSGGRTDTQYF. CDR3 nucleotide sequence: TGTGCCAGCTCACCTCCGTCGGGAGGTCGCACAGATACGCAGTATTTT.